This T cell receptor beta chain comes out of a study of cytomegalovirus exposure and HLA in healthy donors. The PCR ran on 60 Vbeta and 13 Jbeta primers. The data were produced by immunoSEQ multiplex PCR, yet TCRdb's version contains in-frame clones alone and is incomplete. The sample lists about 170,000 clones, around 80% seen once, with about 7% in the top ten. This clone was seen a few times. The germline V gene has CDR1 MGHDK and CDR2 SYGVNS. V lost 6 bases to trimming and J lost 4 bases; unmatched junction nucleotides: 7. CDR3 length: 14 residues. The sample comprised PBMCs. This chain connects TRBV25-1 to TRBJ2-7; TRBD1 matches 9 bases. The receptor's source is a man in his thirties or forties in good health and CMV-seropositive. CDR3 nucleotide sequence: TGTGCCAGCAGCACAGGGGGCATACGGTACGAGCAGTACTTC. Its protein product is CASSTGGIRYEQYF.